The 11 T cell receptor beta chains listed next were all sequenced from one sample in a study of PD-1 blockade in classical Hodgkin lymphoma. The data were produced by immunoSEQ multiplex PCR, yet TCRdb's version contains in-frame clones alone and is incomplete. The data show around 30,000 clones, around 89% seen once. Time point: newly diagnosed, previously untreated cHL patient sample. Investigators isolated CD4+ T cells from thawed PBMCs through magnetic negative selection. The sample comprised CD4+ T cells from blood. These receptors were taken from a human donor with classical Hodgkin lymphoma.

The V gene is TRBV5-6, the J gene TRBJ2-5; the D gene is possibly TRBD1 (6 bases). The CDR3 runs 15 residues. Deletions cut 1 base from V and 2 bases from J, with 12 bases between. Germline V gene data show CDR1 as SGHDT and CDR2 as YYEEEE. CDR3 sequence reads: CASSLRDNGQETQYF. The CDR3 DNA is TGTGCCAGCAGCTTGAGGGACAACGGGCAAGAGACCCAGTACTTC.

The V call is TRBV4-1, the J call TRBJ2-1, with TRBD1 identical over 8 bases. The CDR3 is 16 residues long. Trimming took 3 bases from V and 4 from J; bases not matched to a gene: 8. Per the germline V gene, CDR1 is MGHRA and CDR2 is YSYEKL. The CDR3 nucleotides read TGCGCCAGCAGCCACCTCGACAGGGGTACATACAATGAGCAGTTCTTC. It translates to CASSHLDRGTYNEQFF.

The DNA of the CDR3 is TGTGCCAGCAGCCTTGGCTTCCAGGGAAAGACTAATGAAAAACTGTTTTTT. This codes for CASSLGFQGKTNEKLFF. V and J are TRBV7-9 and TRBJ1-4, with D maybe TRBD1 (5 bases). The CDR3 is 17 amino acids. Germline CDR1 is SEHNR and CDR2 is FQNEAQ (reference sequence). V lost 5 bases to trimming and J lost 2 bases, with 18 bases between them.

The gene calls are TRBV28 and TRBJ1-5; TRBD1 agrees at 9 bases. J gave up 8 bases and V 5 bases, and 10 bases lay outside the gene matches. The CDR3 sequence is 15 residues long. Looked up from germline, CDR1 is MDHEN and CDR2 is SYDVKM. CDR3 loop: CASSHRGRGVEPQHF. CDR3 coding DNA: TGTGCCAGCAGTCACAGGGGGCGCGGGGTCGAGCCCCAGCATTTT.

V gene TRBV5-1 combines with J gene TRBJ2-7; tentatively, D is TRBD1 (5 bases). There are 13 residues in the CDR3. Germline CDR1 reads SGHRS; CDR2 reads YFSETQ. The V and J ends lost 1 base and 2 bases respectively, with 7 bases between them. Here the CDR3 reads CASSLTGAYEQYF. Here the CDR3 DNA reads TGCGCCAGCAGCTTGACAGGAGCCTACGAGCAGTACTTC. The variable domain in full, completed from reference TRBV5-1 and TRBJ2-7, reads KAGVTQTPRYLIKTRGQQVTLSCSPISGHRSVSWYQQTPGQGLQFLFEYFSETQRNKGNFPGRFSGRQFSNSRSEMNVSTLELGDSALYLCASSLTGAYEQYFGPGTRLTVT.

The V call is TRBV12-5, the J call TRBJ2-1; D uncertain. The CDR3 consists of 12 residues. CDR1 is LGHNT and CDR2 is FRNRAP in the germline V gene. V dropped 1 base and J dropped 8 bases, with 6 bases sitting between them. CDR3 sequence reads: CASGLGIDEQFF. In nucleotides, the CDR3 is TGTGCTAGTGGTTTGGGGATCGATGAGCAGTTCTTC.

The chain employs TRBV6-4 and TRBJ2-7; TRBD2 matches 7 bases. The J segment lost 3 bases and the V segment lost 6 bases, leaving 2 bases of the junction unmatched. Looked up from germline, CDR1 is MRHNA and CDR2 is SNTAGT. This CDR3 has 12 residues. The CDR3 region has the DNA TGTGCCAGCAGCGGGAGGAGCTACGAGCAGTACTTC. It encodes CASSGRSYEQYF.

The V and J genes are TRBV5-1 and TRBJ2-2; no reliable D call. The CDR3 has 12 residues. V shed 3 bases and J shed 7 bases, with 7 bases lying between them. Per germline, CDR1 SGHRS and CDR2 YFSETQ. This CDR3 is CASSSVLGELFF. The CDR3, as DNA: TGCGCCAGCAGCTCGGTGCTCGGGGAGCTGTTTTTT.

The chain recombines TRBV11-2 with TRBJ1-1, with 8 bases identical to TRBD1. CDR3 length equals 15 residues. The trim removed 4 bases at V and 1 base at J, leaving 5 bases unmatched. Germline lookup yields CDR1 SGHAT and CDR2 FQNNGV. Here the CDR3 DNA reads TGTGCCAGCAGCTGGGGGACAGGTGGGAACACTGAAGCTTTCTTT. Translated, it gives CASSWGTGGNTEAFF.

The CDR3 is CASSLWGRLHSYEQYF. For the CDR3, the DNA is TGTGCCAGCAGCTTGTGGGGGAGGCTCCACTCGTACGAGCAGTACTTC. This chain links TRBV5-6 with TRBJ2-7, with a weak D call TRBD2 (6 bases). The CDR3 spans 16 residues. V was shortened by 1 base and J by 4 bases, with 18 bases between the two germline ends. Per germline, CDR1 SGHDT and CDR2 YYEEEE.

V gene TRBV7-6 combines with J gene TRBJ1-2; D perhaps matches TRBD1 (5 bases). Trimming cost V 5 bases and J 8 bases, with 12 bases left between them. Per the germline V gene, CDR1 is SGHVS and CDR2 is FNYEAQ. The CDR3 extends over 12 amino acids. The CDR3 nucleotides are TGTGCCAGCAGCCCATTCGGGGGGGGCTACACCTTC. This codes for CASSPFGGGYTF.